The T cell receptor beta chain described here comes from a study of beta chain features in type 1 diabetes. The study's findings and limits: PCR, the amplification step, might favor shorter templates, equally in patients and controls. Patients with type 1 diabetes showed fewer VDJ junction insertions and more deletions. Among patients with Type 1 diabetes, TCRB CDR3s were moderately but significantly shorter in every one of the four CD4+ subsets.

On this clone: Antigen: not known.

Expressed TCRB transcripts were sequenced because the entire RNA isolate underwent reverse transcription. Method: immunoSEQ multiplex PCR; TCRdb's copy keeps in-frame clones and lacks some. This table holds 500,000 to 850,000 clones, about an eighth found once. The CDR3 is 11 amino acids. V was trimmed by 4 bases and J by 8 bases, leaving 8 bases between them. Germline values: CDR1 MNHEY, CDR2 SVGAGI. The rearrangement joins TRBV6-5 to TRBJ1-1; D not resolved. This TCR was sampled from a man aged 18-30 years with type 1 diabetes. The sequenced sample was naive CD4+ T cells from blood. The CDR3 spells CASSSTSEAFF. The CDR3 coding sequence is TGTGCCAGCAGTTCGACTTCAGAAGCTTTCTTT.